These 31 T cell receptor beta chains were all obtained from the same sample, sequenced in a study of T cell responses to AZD1222 COVID-19 vaccine. Generated by immunoSEQ multiplex PCR, the TCRdb table keeps only in-frame clones and is missing some. The table records about 100,000 clones, about 86% of them present only once. This specimen consisted of peripheral blood, obtained on day 0 of AZD1222 vaccination. The receptors were gathered from an adult in good health.

The table lists this clone with a few counts. CDR3 sequence (DNA): TGTGCCACCAGCAGAGAACGGGGATTGTTCGGGGGTGGCTACACCTTC. Residues: CATSRERGLFGGGYTF. The rearrangement joins TRBV15 to TRBJ1-2; D is possibly TRBD1 (5 bases). This CDR3 has 16 residues. Germline CDR1 is LNHNV and CDR2 is YYDKDF (reference sequence). With 0 bases removed from V and 7 bases from J, the gap between germline ends came to 18 bases.

The chain uses TRBV15 and TRBJ2-5; a possible D gene is TRBD2 (7 bases). The V gene lost 2 bases and the J gene lost 5 bases, with 18 bases spanning the gap. The V gene's germline CDR1 is LNHNV and CDR2 YYDKDF (reference sequence). There are 16 residues in the CDR3. The CDR3 protein is CATSRPPMGGLETQYF. Written as DNA, the CDR3 is TGTGCCACCAGCAGACCACCGATGGGGGGGCTGGAGACCCAGTACTTC.

This clone was seen a single time. The chain employs TRBV19 and TRBJ1-2, with D possibly TRBD1 on 5 matching bases. The CDR3 covers 13 residues. Germline V gives CDR1 LNHDA, CDR2 SQIVND (reference sequence). V gave up 8 bases and J gave up 3 bases, with 13 bases separating them. CDR3 sequence reads: CASQDRAHYGYTF. The DNA of the CDR3 is TGTGCCAGTCAAGACAGAGCCCACTATGGCTACACCTTC.

V usage is TRBV7-3 and J usage is TRBJ2-7, with D uncertain. Germline-derived CDR1 and CDR2 are SGHTA and FQGTGA. The CDR3 consists of 15 residues. V shed 2 bases and J shed 0 bases, with 11 bases lying between them. CDR3 region: CASSLDAVDSYEQYF. CDR3 nucleotides: TGTGCCAGCAGCTTAGACGCCGTGGACTCCTACGAGCAGTACTTC. Supplemented by reference TRBV7-3 and TRBJ2-7, the full variable domain reads GAGVSQTPSNKVTEKGKYVELRCDPISGHTALYWYRQSLGQGPEFLIYFQGTGAADDSGLPNDRFFAVRPEGSVSTLKIQRTERGDSAVYLCASSLDAVDSYEQYFGPGTRLTVT.

The chain links TRBV5-1 to TRBJ2-3, with D maybe TRBD2 (6 bases). Germline CDR1 SGHRS, CDR2 YFSETQ. The CDR3 consists of 18 residues. The V gene lost 0 bases and the J gene lost 0 bases, with 17 bases spanning the gap. CDR3 DNA sequence: TGCGCCAGCAGCTTGGGGCTCCCCGGGACTCCAAGCACAGATACGCAGTATTTT. This codes for CASSLGLPGTPSTDTQYF. The whole variable domain, filled in from reference TRBV5-1 and TRBJ2-3, reads KAGVTQTPRYLIKTRGQQVTLSCSPISGHRSVSWYQQTPGQGLQFLFEYFSETQRNKGNFPGRFSGRQFSNSRSEMNVSTLELGDSALYLCASSLGLPGTPSTDTQYFGPGTRLTVL.

This chain uses TRBV7-2 with TRBJ1-2; 8 nucleotides match TRBD1. Germline assignment: CDR1 SGHTA and CDR2 FQGNSA. The CDR3 consists of 16 residues. The V and J ends lost 1 base and 6 bases, in that order; junction bases with no gene match: 10. CDR3 amino acids: CASSLVGQGARHGYTF. DNA for the CDR3: TGTGCCAGCAGCTTAGTCGGGCAGGGGGCGCGACATGGCTACACCTTC.

This chain uses TRBV18 with TRBJ1-6; D is possibly TRBD1 (6 bases). CDR1 is KGHSH and CDR2 is LQKENI in the germline V gene. V lost 6 bases, J lost 0 bases, and 18 bases lay in between. The CDR3 is 18 amino acids. CDR3 bases: TGTGCCAGCTCTCCCGGGACACCGCAGAGCTCCTATAATTCACCCCTCCACTTT. Amino acids: CASSPGTPQSSYNSPLHF.

This clone was recorded once. This sequence joins TRBV6-2 or TRBV6-3 and TRBJ1-2; tentative D call: TRBD1 (5 bases). The CDR3 runs to 14 residues. From germline, CDR1 is MNHEY and CDR2 SVGEGT. The V gene lost 2 bases and the J gene lost 6 bases, with 13 bases spanning the gap. CDR3 in amino acids: CASSYRGNRNGYTF. In nucleotides, the CDR3 is TGTGCCAGCAGTTACAGGGGTAATCGGAATGGCTACACCTTC.

The chain recombines TRBV5-6 with TRBJ2-7; 7 bases agree with TRBD1. This CDR3 is built from 16 residues. V lost 4 bases and J lost 3; bases outside the gene matches: 13. The germline CDR1 and CDR2 sequences are SGHDT and YYEEEE. CDR3 bases: TGTGCCAGCAGCGCGACAACAGGGGTTATTGACTACGAGCAGTACTTC. This translates into CASSATTGVIDYEQYF.

V is TRBV6-5 and J is TRBJ1-1, with D perhaps TRBD1 (5 bases). The germline V gene has CDR1 MNHEY and CDR2 SVGAGI. V lost 5 bases to trimming and J lost 0 bases, with 10 bases between them. The CDR3 covers 14 residues. This chain's CDR3 is CASSNRPMNTEAFF. DNA of the CDR3: TGTGCCAGCAGTAACAGGCCTATGAACACTGAAGCTTTCTTT.

This clone was detected a few times. Other DNA sequences in this sample translate to the same CDR3. The V call is TRBV7-9, the J call TRBJ1-6, with TRBD1 identical over 8 bases. The CDR3 extends over 16 amino acids. Germline CDR1 and CDR2: SEHNR and FQNEAQ (reference sequence). The trim removed 6 bases at V and 3 bases at J, leaving 7 bases unmatched. CDR3 coding DNA: TGTGCCAGCAGTTACGGACAGGGATTCTATAATTCACCCCTCCACTTT. It is translated as CASSYGQGFYNSPLHF.

The rearrangement links TRBV28 to TRBJ1-2; D call uncertain. Trimming removed 8 bases from V and 1 base from J, with 8 bases in between. The germline V gene encodes CDR1 MDHEN and CDR2 SYDVKM. CDR3 size: 12 residues. The CDR3 nucleotides read TGTGCCAGCGGGGAGGGTAACTATGGCTACACCTTC. Residues: CASGEGNYGYTF.

The chain joins TRBV2 to TRBJ2-7; 7 nucleotides align to TRBD1. Germline CDR1 SNHLY, CDR2 FYNNEI. V gave up 10 bases and J gave up 2 bases; unmatched junction bases: 2. This CDR3 has 11 amino acids. CDR3 DNA: TGTGCCAAACAGGGGCCCTACGAGCAGTACTTC. It yields the protein CAKQGPYEQYF.

This clone has more than one count but fewer than ten. The rearrangement links TRBV5-1 to TRBJ2-1, with no clear D. The V end lost 1 base, the J end lost 0 bases, and 11 bases lay between the germline ends. This CDR3 contains 16 residues. From germline, CDR1 is SGHRS and CDR2 YFSETQ. This chain's CDR3 is CASSLLQQASYNEQFF. CDR3 DNA: TGCGCCAGCAGCTTGTTACAGCAAGCCTCCTACAATGAGCAGTTCTTC.

The V gene is TRBV29-1, the J gene TRBJ2-3; maybe TRBD2 (5 bases). Germline V CDR1 and CDR2: SQVTM, ANQGSEA. This CDR3 is built from 13 residues. Between the trimmed V and J ends, which lost 7 bases and 5 bases, there was a span of 16 bases. The CDR3 protein is CSARHSGRDTQYF. In nucleotides, the CDR3 is TGCAGCGCTAGACATTCGGGGAGAGATACGCAGTATTTT.

This clone showed up just a few times. The chain carries TRBV7-2 and TRBJ2-7, with 9 bases lining up with TRBD1. Germline assignment: CDR1 SGHTA and CDR2 FQGNSA. CDR3 length equals 15 residues. After removal of 3 bases from V and 5 bases from J, the junction contained 8 bases not matched to a gene. CDR3 DNA: TGTGCCAGCAGCTTCCCAGACAGGGGGAGAAACGAGCAGTACTTC. Its translation is CASSFPDRGRNEQYF.

V and J are TRBV3-1 (or the pseudogene TRBV3-2) and TRBJ1-1; the D gene is possibly TRBD1 (5 bases). Trimming took off 6 bases at V and 1 base at J, with 18 bases between the two ends. The V gene's germline CDR1 is LGHDT and CDR2 YNNKEL (reference sequence). The length of the CDR3 is 16 residues. The CDR3 loop is CASRLRQNTGNTEAFF. The CDR3, as DNA: TGTGCCAGCAGACTTCGACAGAATACGGGGAACACTGAAGCTTTCTTT.

The chain employs TRBV7-9 and TRBJ2-4; no clear D gene. In germline, CDR1 is SEHNR, CDR2 FQNEAQ (reference sequence). The V and J ends lost 5 bases and 0 bases respectively, with 17 bases between them. CDR3 length equals 17 residues. In DNA, the CDR3 is TGTGCCAGCAGCCCCTTTACCATCACGGGAGCCAAAAACATTCAGTACTTC. Its protein product is CASSPFTITGAKNIQYF.

This clone appeared once. V gene TRBV2 combines with J gene TRBJ2-1; possibly TRBD1 or TRBD2 for D (6 bases each). CDR3 length: 13 amino acids. Germline V gene data show CDR1 as SNHLY and CDR2 as FYNNEI. V dropped 7 bases and J dropped 6 bases, with 13 bases sitting between them. CDR3 DNA sequence: TGTGCCAGCAAGGGGGGCCCGCTCAATGAGCAGTTCTTC. It encodes CASKGGPLNEQFF. Drawing the rest from reference TRBV2 and TRBJ2-1, the complete variable domain is EPEVTQTPSHQVTQMGQEVILRCVPISNHLYFYWYRQILGQKVEFLVSFYNNEISEKSEIFDDQFSVERPDGSNFTLKIRSTKLEDSAMYFCASKGGPLNEQFFGPGTRLTVL.

The chain couples TRBV19 to TRBJ1-4; tentatively, D is TRBD1 (6 bases). V lost 2 bases to trimming and J lost 6 bases, with 10 bases between them. Per germline, CDR1 LNHDA and CDR2 SQIVND (reference sequence). CDR3 length: 14 amino acids. The CDR3 loop is CASSIWGADEKLFF. In nucleotides, the CDR3 is TGTGCCAGTAGTATATGGGGGGCGGATGAAAAACTGTTTTTT.

The chain joins TRBV13 to TRBJ2-2; D is perhaps TRBD1 (6 bases). Trimming removed 5 bases from V and 7 bases from J, with 11 bases in between. Germline V CDR1 and CDR2: PRHDT, FYEKMQ (reference sequence). The CDR3 contains 13 residues. CDR3 sequence: CASSGGEGGELFF. Here the CDR3 DNA reads TGTGCCAGCAGCGGGGGCGAGGGCGGGGAGCTGTTTTTT.

The rearrangement uses TRBV3-1 (or the pseudogene TRBV3-2) and TRBJ1-3; D is undetermined. CDR1 and CDR2 (germline): LGHDT, YNNKEL (reference sequence). The V end was cut by 6 bases, the J end by 4 bases, with 16 bases between. The CDR3 is 15 amino acids. This CDR3 reads CASSSQPMGGNTIYF. CDR3 sequence (DNA): TGTGCCAGCAGTTCACAGCCTATGGGAGGAAACACCATATATTTT.

The V and J genes are TRBV28 and TRBJ1-2; D is unclear. This CDR3 comprises 20 residues. CDR1 MDHEN and CDR2 SYDVKM come from the germline V gene. The V gene lost 2 bases and the J gene lost 4 bases, with 29 bases spanning the gap. The DNA for the CDR3 is TGTGCCAGCAGTTTAATTACTTGGGAACGACGCCGGGAGGTTGGCTATGGCTACACCTTC. Translation gives CASSLITWERRREVGYGYTF.

The genes are TRBV13 and TRBJ1-6, with D uncertain. Between the trimmed V and J ends, which lost 5 bases and 11 bases, there was a span of 10 bases. The germline V gene encodes CDR1 PRHDT and CDR2 FYEKMQ (reference sequence). The CDR3 spans 12 residues. The CDR3 protein is CASSLLNTPLHF. The CDR3 nucleotides read TGTGCCAGCAGCCTCCTAAACACACCCCTCCACTTT.

The chain employs TRBV19 and TRBJ1-3; no reliable D call. Looked up from germline, CDR1 is LNHDA and CDR2 is SQIVND (reference sequence). Trimming cost V 5 bases and J 2 bases, with 13 bases left between them. The CDR3 sequence is 15 residues long. The DNA for the CDR3 is TGTGCCAGTAGTCTGTCGTGGGCGACTGGAAACACCATATATTTT. Residues: CASSLSWATGNTIYF.

This clone was seen ten or more times. The CDR3 DNA sequence: TGTGCTAGTGGTTTGGGGACAGGGGGCGACGGGGCCGAGCAGTACTTC. The encoded protein is CASGLGTGGDGAEQYF. The V call is TRBV12-5, the J call TRBJ2-7; 11 bases agree with TRBD1. V lost 1 base and J lost 6; bases outside the gene matches: 8. Germline CDR1 is LGHNT and CDR2 is FRNRAP. The CDR3 has 16 amino acids.

This chain uses TRBV5-4 with TRBJ2-4; a weak D match, TRBD2 (8 bases). Per the germline V gene, CDR1 is SGHNT and CDR2 is YYREEE (reference sequence). CDR3 length: 17 amino acids. V lost 4 bases and J 4 bases, leaving 21 bases between the germline ends. The CDR3 protein is CASSPGGGRTGKNIQYF. CDR3 nucleotide sequence: TGTGCCAGCAGCCCTGGGGGCGGGAGGACAGGAAAAAACATTCAGTACTTC.

This chain connects TRBV6-5 to TRBJ2-1; a weak D match, TRBD2 (7 bases). CDR1 is MNHEY and CDR2 is SVGAGI in the germline V gene. The CDR3 covers 15 residues. V shed 0 bases and J shed 3 bases, with 9 bases lying between them. In DNA form, the CDR3 reads TGTGCCAGCAGTTACTCGGGGGGGCGCTACAATGAGCAGTTCTTC. Translated, it gives CASSYSGGRYNEQFF.

This sequence joins TRBV19 and TRBJ1-2; TRBD1 agrees at 7 bases. V was pared by 9 bases and J by 5 bases, with 6 bases of the junction left unmatched. Germline CDR1 LNHDA, CDR2 SQIVND (reference sequence). CDR3 length: 12 residues. For the CDR3, the DNA is TGTGCCAGCACCGACAGGGATTATGGCTACACCTTC. Translated: CASTDRDYGYTF.

This chain links TRBV7-8 with TRBJ1-5; a weak D match, TRBD1 (5 bases). V shed 1 base and J shed 0 bases, with 7 bases lying between them. The CDR3 has 15 residues. Germline V gives CDR1 SGHVS, CDR2 FQNEAQ. The CDR3 DNA sequence: TGTGCCAGCAGCTTAGGACAGATTAGCAATCAGCCCCAGCATTTT. Protein sequence: CASSLGQISNQPQHF.

Comments on this clone: A much larger clone sits a single nucleotide away, making a read error possible. The chain has TRBV6-5 and TRBJ2-3, with D uncertain. The CDR3 has 11 amino acids. CDR1 MNHEY and CDR2 SVGAGI come from the germline V gene. V gave up 7 bases and J gave up 2 bases, with 4 bases separating them. The CDR3 nucleotides read TGTGCCAGCACCTTCACAGATACGCAGTATTTT. This encodes CASTFTDTQYF.